Listed below are T cell receptor beta chains from one sample, sequenced in a study of chemoradiotherapy in HPV16-positive cancers. Some clones are missing from TCRdb's copy, which holds only in-frame ones; the method was immunoSEQ multiplex PCR. The sample records around 11,000 clones, roughly 82% being singletons. The source material was blood, sampled from a patient who underwent chemoradiotherapy. These receptors were collected from a human donor with HPV-associated anogenital cancer. The CDR3 runs from the conserved cysteine through the conserved F or W. Each record gives: J gene, D gene, CDR3 length, clone size, V gene, CDR3 protein, CDR3 DNA. The D gene is left open where the match is weak. Expanded clones are given a class, and other clones once, few, many or no size at all.

>TRBJ1-5|TRBD1|16|-|TRBV2
CASSEKVRGHGQPQHF
TGTGCCAGCAGTGAGAAGGTCAGGGGGCATGGTCAGCCCCAGCATTTT
>TRBJ1-4|TRBD1|13|-|TRBV6-5
CASSYSTGRKLFF
TGTGCCAGCAGTTACTCGACAGGGCGAAAACTGTTTTTT
>TRBJ2-2|-|14|-|TRBV18
CASSHPRGPGELFF
TGTGCCAGCTCACACCCCCGGGGGCCCGGGGAGCTGTTTTTT
>TRBJ1-5|TRBD1|14|-|TRBV27
CASSFTGENQPQHF
TGTGCCAGCAGTTTCACAGGGGAAAATCAGCCCCAGCATTTT
>TRBJ2-7|-|18|-|TRBV9
CASSVAGGWGGGLGEQYF
TGTGCCAGCAGCGTAGCTGGGGGATGGGGCGGGGGCTTGGGTGAGCAGTACTTC
>TRBJ2-2|-|12|-|TRBV29-1
CSVDRATGELFF
TGCAGCGTTGACAGGGCCACCGGGGAGCTGTTTTTT
>TRBJ1-5|TRBD1|14|-|TRBV9
CASGRTGNNQPQHF
TGTGCCAGCGGGCGGACAGGGAACAATCAGCCCCAGCATTTT
>TRBJ2-7|-|15|-|TRBV10-3
CAIGGLSLGSYEQYF
TGTGCCATCGGGGGACTTTCCCTTGGCTCCTACGAGCAGTACTTC
>TRBJ1-4|-|14|-|TRBV28
CASSMTATNEKLFF
TGTGCCAGCAGCATGACAGCAACTAATGAAAAACTGTTTTTT
>TRBJ2-3|-|16|-|TRBV2
CASSEPRGLSTDTQYF
TGTGCCAGCAGTGAGCCCCGGGGGCTGAGCACAGATACGCAGTATTTT
>TRBJ1-1|-|14|-|TRBV2
CASTQTGGRAEAFF
TGTGCCAGCACCCAAACGGGGGGAAGGGCTGAAGCTTTCTTT
>TRBJ1-5|-|15|-|TRBV6-1
CASTESPRGNQPQHF
TGTGCCAGCACGGAGAGCCCGAGGGGAAATCAGCCCCAGCATTTT
>TRBJ1-2|-|16|-|TRBV6-5
CASSYSTPGEVAGYTF
TGTGCCAGCAGTTACTCGACCCCAGGGGAGGTGGCAGGCTACACCTTC
>TRBJ2-1|-|15|-|TRBV11-2
CASSSPAESYNEQFF
TGTGCCAGCAGCTCCCCCGCTGAGTCCTACAATGAGCAGTTCTTC
>TRBJ2-3|-|13|-|TRBV6-1
CASPIGGTDTQYF
TGTGCCAGCCCTATCGGCGGGACAGATACGCAGTATTTT
>TRBJ2-1|TRBD1|15|-|TRBV2
CASSVRTGLYGEQFF
TGTGCCAGCAGTGTGAGGACAGGGTTATATGGTGAGCAGTTCTTC
>TRBJ1-3|-|15|-|TRBV27
CASSLGARDGNTIYF
TGTGCCAGCAGTTTGGGGGCCAGGGATGGAAACACCATATATTTT
>TRBJ2-3|-|12|-|TRBV10-3
CAISVGTDTQYF
TGTGCCATCAGTGTCGGTACAGATACGCAGTATTTT
>TRBJ1-6|-|14|-|TRBV10-1
CASSEGLTNSPLHF
TGCGCCAGCAGCGAGGGACTGACAAATTCACCCCTCCACTTT
>TRBJ1-4|-|18|-|TRBV6-1
CASSEEQLWGATNEKLFF
TGTGCCAGCAGTGAAGAGCAGCTATGGGGGGCAACTAATGAAAAACTGTTTTTT
>TRBJ2-7|TRBD1|15|-|TRBV6-6
CASSIETGAVLEQYF
TGTGCCAGCAGTATCGAAACAGGGGCGGTTCTCGAGCAGTACTTC
>TRBJ1-5|TRBD1|16|once|TRBV15
CATSGAGTGNLQPQHF
TGTGCCACCAGCGGTGCCGGGACAGGGAATCTTCAGCCCCAGCATTTT
>TRBJ2-3|-|13|-|TRBV10-3
CAISGLDTDTQYF
TGTGCCATTTCGGGGCTTGACACAGATACGCAGTATTTT
>TRBJ2-1|TRBD2|21|-|TRBV9
CASSVDGLGTSGPSSYNEQFF
TGTGCCAGCAGCGTAGATGGGTTGGGGACTAGCGGACCGAGCTCCTACAATGAGCAGTTCTTC
>TRBJ2-7|-|13|-|TRBV6-6
CASSRGRFYEQYF
TGTGCCAGCAGTCGGGGGCGGTTTTACGAGCAGTACTTC
>TRBJ2-5|TRBD1|14|once|TRBV6-5
CASSYSDRGETQYF
TGTGCCAGCAGTTACTCGGACAGGGGAGAGACCCAGTACTTC
>TRBJ2-5|TRBD2|15|-|TRBV2
CASLAGLGGIETQYF
TGTGCCAGCCTCGCCGGCCTGGGAGGGATCGAGACCCAGTACTTC
>TRBJ1-2|-|14|-|TRBV27
CASSLGTGTPGYTF
TGTGCCAGCAGTTTAGGTACAGGAACCCCGGGCTACACCTTC
>TRBJ2-5|TRBD2|15|-|TRBV4-1
CASSSIAGETETQYF
TGCGCCAGCAGCTCTATAGCGGGGGAGACAGAGACCCAGTACTTC
>TRBJ1-1|TRBD1|16|-|TRBV6-6
CASSYATGAEDTEAFF
TGTGCCAGCAGTTACGCGACAGGGGCGGAAGACACTGAAGCTTTCTTT
>TRBJ2-2|-|14|-|TRBV18
CASSPRQYTGELFF
TGTGCCAGCTCACCCCGACAGTACACCGGGGAGCTGTTTTTT
>TRBJ1-1|-|14|-|TRBV7-2
CASSLLQGNTEAFF
TGTGCCAGCAGCTTACTACAGGGAAACACTGAAGCTTTCTTT
>TRBJ2-5|-|14|-|TRBV6-6
CASSLGGRVETQYF
TGTGCCAGCAGTTTGGGTGGGCGGGTGGAGACCCAGTACTTC
>TRBJ2-7|-|15|-|TRBV7-3
CASSRLGGVGYEQYF
TGTGCCAGCAGTCGACTAGGGGGTGTTGGATACGAGCAGTACTTC
>TRBJ2-1|-|11|-|TRBV20-1
CSARGNNEQFF
TGCAGTGCTAGGGGAAACAATGAGCAGTTCTTC
>TRBJ1-3|-|14|once|TRBV7-6
CASSSGTSGNTIYF
TGTGCCAGCAGCTCCGGGACATCTGGAAACACCATATATTTT
>TRBJ2-5|TRBD1|16|-|TRBV4-3
CASSQDYTGGKETQYF
TGCGCCAGCAGCCAAGATTATACAGGGGGGAAAGAGACCCAGTACTTC
>TRBJ2-5|-|14|-|TRBV30
CAWSASGGQETQYF
TGTGCCTGGAGCGCCTCCGGGGGACAAGAGACCCAGTACTTC
>TRBJ2-7|-|14|-|TRBV9
CASSVDGEPYEQYF
TGTGCCAGCAGCGTAGACGGGGAGCCCTACGAGCAGTACTTC
>TRBJ2-1|-|14|-|TRBV18
CASSRAQPGDEQFF
TGTGCCAGCTCACGGGCCCAACCGGGGGATGAGCAGTTCTTC
>TRBJ2-4|TRBD1|21|-|TRBV18
CASSPPKGDRAVERAKNIQYF
TGTGCCAGCTCACCACCGAAGGGGGACAGGGCTGTCGAGAGAGCCAAAAACATTCAGTACTTC
>TRBJ2-2|-|12|-|TRBV29-1
CSVSAGTGELFF
TGCAGCGTCTCGGCGGGGACCGGGGAGCTGTTTTTT
>TRBJ2-5|-|16|-|TRBV19
CASSRGVGGPQETQYF
TGTGCCAGTAGTAGAGGAGTGGGGGGGCCCCAAGAGACCCAGTACTTC
>TRBJ2-7|-|14|few|TRBV7-2
CASSLGALAAAQYF
TGTGCCAGCAGCTTAGGGGCGTTGGCCGCAGCCCAGTACTTC
>TRBJ1-4|-|14|-|TRBV5-6
CASSLRGNNEKLFF
TGTGCCAGCAGCTTGCGGGGCAACAATGAAAAACTGTTTTTT
>TRBJ1-2|-|16|few|TRBV27
CASSPGPITSNYGYTF
TGTGCCAGCAGTCCCGGACCTATAACTTCTAACTATGGCTACACCTTC
>TRBJ2-2|-|14|-|TRBV21-1
CASSRNRQTGELFF
TGTGCCAGCAGCAGAAATCGGCAAACCGGGGAGCTGTTTTTT
>TRBJ2-3|TRBD2|18|-|TRBV5-8
CASSVGLAGGAHTDTQYF
TGTGCCAGCAGCGTGGGACTAGCGGGGGGGGCCCACACAGATACGCAGTATTTT
>TRBJ1-1|-|14|-|TRBV7-9
CASSLGVANTEAFF
TGTGCCAGCAGTCTGGGGGTGGCGAACACTGAAGCTTTCTTT
>TRBJ2-4|-|14|-|TRBV7-9
CASSLLQGVDIQYF
TGTGCCAGCAGCTTATTACAGGGAGTAGACATTCAGTACTTC
>TRBJ2-2|-|17|-|TRBV13
CASSSPLSGRRTGELFF
TGTGCCAGCAGCTCTCCTCTCTCGGGACGTCGGACCGGGGAGCTGTTTTTT